Reported below is one T cell receptor beta chain. Every participant gave one or more pre-ART and two or more post-ART PBMC samples. The study used samples holding about 0.9-11 million cryopreserved PBMC before DNA extraction. The data were obtained in a study of long-term antiretroviral therapy in people with HIV. Survey level was the resolution at which the v3.0 immunoSEQ assay ran. This table comes from immunoSEQ multiplex PCR, and its TCRdb copy is limited to in-frame clones, with some not included. The repertoire holds approximately 32,000 clones, with about 80% as singletons. The CDR3 has 12 amino acids. Between the trimmed V and J ends, which lost 6 bases and 0 bases, there was a span of 5 bases. CDR1 and CDR2 (germline): LNHDA, SQIVND (reference sequence).

The chain has TRBV19 and TRBJ1-1; no definite D call. Sequencing was performed on unsorted PBMCs, taken 0.4 years before starting antiretroviral therapy. This receptor was taken from a man in his late teens or twenties with HIV. The CDR3 sequence is CASSHMNTEAFF. In DNA form, the CDR3 reads TGTGCCAGTAGCCACATGAACACTGAAGCTTTCTTT.